The clone carrying this T cell receptor beta chain came up many times. Antigen: not known. V lost 4 bases, J lost 5 bases, and 8 bases stayed unmatched. CDR3 length: 15 amino acids. The germline gives CDR1 PRHDT, CDR2 FYEKMQ (reference sequence). This entry belongs to a study of molecular identifiers for immune sequencing clone quantification. The wider study: In the replicates, RNA derived from about 21,000 or 97,000 naive CD8 cells was divided into five parts, and four were sequenced.

It was with previously described methods and listed TCR primers that bulk TCR libraries were made. TCRdb ran MiXCR on the PCR reads and lists one entry per CDR3 protein. The table records around 470,000 distinct CDR3 sequences, about a fifth of them present only once. Findings of the study overall: Over 99% of effector molecules, yet under 1% of naive-cell molecules, were held by clones above 20 RNA copies.

Every naive CD8 library was made from between roughly 17,000 and 1,000,000 sorted cells with 10%, 30% or 50% RNA. The specimen sequenced was naive CD8+ T cells from blood, with Jurkat cell RNA spiked in. Sample subset: FACS-sorted CD8+CD4-CCR7+CD45RA+ naive T cells. The chain combines TRBV13 with TRBJ1-1; 9 bases are a match to TRBD1. The receptor was derived from a human donor in good health. Some libraries in this study had Jurkat cell RNA spiked in. CDR3 region: CASSSEQGARTEAFF. In DNA, the CDR3 is TGTGCCAGCAGCTCCGAACAGGGGGCGCGAACTGAAGCTTTCTTT.